The clone carrying this TCR beta chain was recorded a few times. Its specificity is unknown. Germline V gene sequence: CDR1 SGHAT, CDR2 FQNNGV. The V segment lost 4 bases and the J segment 4 bases; nucleotides outside the gene matches: 17. This CDR3 spans 18 amino acids. This sample is part of a study of CD8 T cells in ankylosing spondylitis. TCRdb re-analysed the 5' RACE reads in MiXCR, keeping a single row per CDR3 protein. There are about 800,000 distinct CDR3 sequences in the sample; 10% to 15% occur only once, and under 0.6% lies in the top ten. Points from the study as a whole: For ankylosing spondylitis blood, a TCR beta motif of roughly 8 highly homologous variants appeared characteristic.

The sequence was obtained from a male donor with ankylosing spondylitis. The chain joins TRBV11-2 to TRBJ2-3; 7 bases line up with TRBD2. The source material was blood, either unsorted or a sorted T cell fraction (not recorded which). The CDR3 loop reads CASSSRSFSGAYSDTQYF. Here the CDR3 DNA reads TGTGCCAGCAGCTCCCGGAGCTTCAGCGGGGCTTACTCAGATACGCAGTATTTT.